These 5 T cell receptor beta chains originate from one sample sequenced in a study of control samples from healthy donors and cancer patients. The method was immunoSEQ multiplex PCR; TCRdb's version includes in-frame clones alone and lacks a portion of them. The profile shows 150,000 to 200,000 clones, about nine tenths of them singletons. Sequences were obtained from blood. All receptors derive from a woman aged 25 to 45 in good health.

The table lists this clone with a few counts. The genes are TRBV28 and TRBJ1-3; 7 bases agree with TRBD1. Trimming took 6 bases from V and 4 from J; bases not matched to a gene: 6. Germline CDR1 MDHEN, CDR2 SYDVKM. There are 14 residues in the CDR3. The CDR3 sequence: CASRPTGAGNTIYF. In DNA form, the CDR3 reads TGTGCCAGCAGGCCTACAGGGGCGGGAAACACCATATATTTT.

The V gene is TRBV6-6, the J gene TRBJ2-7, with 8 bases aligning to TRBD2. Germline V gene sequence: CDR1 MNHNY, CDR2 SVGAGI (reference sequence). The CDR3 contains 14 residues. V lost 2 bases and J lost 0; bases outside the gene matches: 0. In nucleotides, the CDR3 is TGTGCCAGCAGTTACGGGACTAGCTCCTACGAGCAGTACTTC. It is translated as CASSYGTSSYEQYF.

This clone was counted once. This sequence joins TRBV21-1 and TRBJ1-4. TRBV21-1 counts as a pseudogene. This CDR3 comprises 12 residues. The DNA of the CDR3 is TGTGCCAGCAGCAAAGGTCGGGAAAAACTGTTTTTT. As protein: CASSKGREKLFF.

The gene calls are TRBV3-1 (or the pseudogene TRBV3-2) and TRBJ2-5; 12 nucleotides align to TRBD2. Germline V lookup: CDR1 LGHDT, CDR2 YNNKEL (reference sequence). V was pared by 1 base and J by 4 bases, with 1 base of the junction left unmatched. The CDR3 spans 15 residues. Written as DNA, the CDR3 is TGTGCCAGCAGCCAAGTGGGACTAGCGGGAGAGACCCAGTACTTC. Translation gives CASSQVGLAGETQYF.

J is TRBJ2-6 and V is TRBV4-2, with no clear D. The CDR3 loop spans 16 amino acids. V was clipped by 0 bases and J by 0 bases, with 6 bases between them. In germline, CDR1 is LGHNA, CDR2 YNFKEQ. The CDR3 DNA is TGTGCCAGCAGCCAAGACGACACCTCTGGGGCCAACGTCCTGACTTTC. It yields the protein CASSQDDTSGANVLTF.